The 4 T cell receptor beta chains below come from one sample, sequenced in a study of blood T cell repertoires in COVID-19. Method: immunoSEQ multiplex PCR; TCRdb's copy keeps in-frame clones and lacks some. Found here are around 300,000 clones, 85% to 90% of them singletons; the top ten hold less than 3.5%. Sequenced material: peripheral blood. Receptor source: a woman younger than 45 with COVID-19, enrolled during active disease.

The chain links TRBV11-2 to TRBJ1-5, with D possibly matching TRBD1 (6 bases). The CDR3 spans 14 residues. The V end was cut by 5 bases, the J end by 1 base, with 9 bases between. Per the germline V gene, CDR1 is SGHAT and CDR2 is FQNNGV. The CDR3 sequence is CASSPQGSNQPQHF. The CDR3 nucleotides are TGTGCCAGCAGCCCTCAGGGGAGCAATCAGCCCCAGCATTTT.

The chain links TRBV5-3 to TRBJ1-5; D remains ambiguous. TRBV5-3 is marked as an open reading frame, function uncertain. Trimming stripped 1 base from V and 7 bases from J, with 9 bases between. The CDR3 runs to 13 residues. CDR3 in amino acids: CARSLTVYQPQHF. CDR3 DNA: TGTGCCAGAAGCTTGACAGTCTACCAGCCCCAGCATTTT.

The DNA for the CDR3 is TGTGCCAGTAGTCACCGGGACAGGGGACGGGTGGGCATCTACGAGCAGTACTTC. This gives the protein CASSHRDRGRVGIYEQYF. The genes are TRBV19 and TRBJ2-7, with TRBD1 matching over 10 bases. This CDR3 comprises 18 residues. Germline CDR1 LNHDA, CDR2 SQIVND (reference sequence). V shed 5 bases, J shed 3 bases, and the junction held 16 bases outside the gene matches.

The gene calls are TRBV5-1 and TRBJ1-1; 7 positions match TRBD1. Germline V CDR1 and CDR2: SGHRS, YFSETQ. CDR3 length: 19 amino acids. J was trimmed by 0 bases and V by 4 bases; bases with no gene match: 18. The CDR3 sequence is CASSRKGTGAANMNTEAFF. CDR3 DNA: TGCGCCAGCAGCCGAAAGGGTACAGGGGCCGCCAACATGAACACTGAAGCTTTCTTT.